These 8 T cell receptor beta chains originate from one sample sequenced in a study of cytomegalovirus exposure and HLA in healthy donors. Generated by immunoSEQ multiplex PCR, the TCRdb table keeps only in-frame clones and is missing some. The table records 240,000 or so clones, roughly 86% of them present only once. Input material: PBMCs. Source of these receptors: a woman aged 25 to 39 in good health and CMV-seropositive.

Notes on this clone: Other nucleotide sequences in the sample specify the same CDR3. The chain uses TRBV15 and TRBJ1-4; no reliable D call. Germline V lookup: CDR1 LNHNV, CDR2 YYDKDF (reference sequence). V was trimmed by 3 bases and J by 8 bases, leaving 10 bases between them. The CDR3 runs to 13 residues. In nucleotides, the CDR3 is TGTGCCACCAGCAGGGGAGGACCAGAAAAACTGTTTTTT. As protein: CATSRGGPEKLFF. The entire variable domain, with the rest obtained from reference TRBV15 and TRBJ1-4, is as follows: DAMVIQNPRYQVTQFGKPVTLSCSQTLNHNVMYWYQQKSSQAPKLLFHYYDKDFNNEADTPDNFQSRRPNTSFCFLDIRSPGLGDTAMYLCATSRGGPEKLFFGSGTQLSVL.

The V and J genes are TRBV11-2 and TRBJ1-5; TRBD1 might be the D (6 bases). This CDR3 is built from 13 residues. CDR1 SGHAT and CDR2 FQNNGV come from the germline V gene. Trimming shortened V by 2 bases and J by 7 bases, and 9 bases separated the two germline ends. The CDR3 sequence: CASSLTGTQPQHF. The CDR3 region has the DNA TGTGCCAGCAGCTTAACAGGGACCCAGCCCCAGCATTTT.

The chain links TRBV11-2 to TRBJ2-1; D remains unclear. CDR3 length: 15 amino acids. In germline, CDR1 is SGHAT, CDR2 FQNNGV. The V gene lost 0 bases and the J gene lost 7 bases, with 13 bases spanning the gap. The CDR3, as DNA: TGTGCCAGCAGCTTAGACCTCCAAAGTCGGAATGAGCAGTTCTTC. It translates to CASSLDLQSRNEQFF. Combining the CDR3 with reference TRBV11-2 and TRBJ2-1 gives the whole variable domain EAGVAQSPRYKIIEKRQSVAFWCNPISGHATLYWYQQILGQGPKLLIQFQNNGVVDDSQLPKDRFSAERLKGVDSTLKIQPAKLEDSAVYLCASSLDLQSRNEQFFGPGTRLTVL.

The chain combines TRBV5-6 with TRBJ1-3; D is perhaps TRBD1 (5 bases). There are 16 residues in the CDR3. CDR1 and CDR2 (germline): SGHDT, YYEEEE. V was pared by 0 bases and J by 0 bases, with 10 bases between. The chain's CDR3 is CASSLDAGGSGNTIYF. The CDR3 DNA sequence: TGTGCCAGCAGCTTGGACGCGGGGGGCTCTGGAAACACCATATATTTT.

The chain joins TRBV6-1 to TRBJ1-1, with 9 nucleotides matching TRBD1. This CDR3 comprises 14 residues. The V segment lost 7 bases and the J segment 5 bases; nucleotides outside the gene matches: 8. CDR1 is MNHNS, CDR2 SASEGT, per germline. In DNA, the CDR3 is TGTGCCAGCACACAGGGGGCCAGGGGTACTGAAGCTTTCTTT. It specifies CASTQGARGTEAFF.

The chain combines TRBV13 with TRBJ2-7, with TRBD1 matching over 9 bases. Germline lookup yields CDR1 PRHDT and CDR2 FYEKMQ (reference sequence). The CDR3 has 14 residues. The junction had 8 bases not matched to a gene; V was cut back by 5 bases and J by 6 bases. The DNA for the CDR3 is TGTGCCAGCAGCAAGACCGGGACAGGGTTCGAGCAGTACTTC. Its translation: CASSKTGTGFEQYF. The full variable domain, rest sourced from reference TRBV13 and TRBJ2-7, is AAGVIQSPRHLIKEKRETATLKCYPIPRHDTVYWYQQGPGQDPQFLISFYEKMQSDKGSIPDRFSAQQFSDYHSELNMSSLELGDSALYFCASSKTGTGFEQYFGPGTRLTVT.

This chain links TRBV27 with TRBJ2-3; D not certain. V was shortened by 7 bases and J by 2 bases, with 10 bases between the two germline ends. Germline lookup yields CDR1 MNHEY and CDR2 SMNVEV (reference sequence). This CDR3 region has 13 residues. CDR3 bases: TGTGCCAGCAAACGCGGTTCCACAGATACGCAGTATTTT. Its protein product is CASKRGSTDTQYF.

V and J are TRBV5-6 and TRBJ1-2; no firm D call. The V and J ends lost 0 bases and 5 bases respectively, with 20 bases between them. Germline assignment: CDR1 SGHDT and CDR2 YYEEEE. CDR3 length: 17 amino acids. DNA for the CDR3: TGTGCCAGCAGCTTGGGGTACTCGGGGAGTCGGTGGTATGGCTACACCTTC. Encoded protein: CASSLGYSGSRWYGYTF.